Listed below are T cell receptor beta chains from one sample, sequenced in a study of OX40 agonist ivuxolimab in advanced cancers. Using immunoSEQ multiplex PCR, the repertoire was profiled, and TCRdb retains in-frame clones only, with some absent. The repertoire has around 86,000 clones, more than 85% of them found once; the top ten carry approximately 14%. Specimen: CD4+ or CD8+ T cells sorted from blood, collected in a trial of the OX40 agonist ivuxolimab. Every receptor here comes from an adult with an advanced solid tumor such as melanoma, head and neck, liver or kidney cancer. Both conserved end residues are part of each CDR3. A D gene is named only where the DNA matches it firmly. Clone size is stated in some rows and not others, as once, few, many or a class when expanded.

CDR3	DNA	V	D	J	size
CASTSRGPRELFF	TGTGCCAGTACCTCCAGGGGGCCCCGGGAGCTGTTTTTT	TRBV19	TRBD1	TRBJ2-2	.
CASSDPAGGNEQFF	TGTGCCAGCAGTGACCCAGCGGGGGGCAATGAGCAGTTCTTC	TRBV6-4	TRBD2	TRBJ2-1	.
CSASPGRQQFF	TGCAGTGCTAGCCCCGGGAGGCAGCAGTTCTTC	TRBV20-1	TRBD2	TRBJ2-1	.
CASSTEGDTQYF	TGTGCCAGCAGCACCGAGGGAGATACGCAGTATTTT	TRBV13	.	TRBJ2-3	.
CASSSWESQTDTQYF	TGTGCCAGCAGCTCGTGGGAGAGCCAGACAGATACGCAGTATTTT	TRBV11-2	.	TRBJ2-3	.
CASSTSTYSGNTIYF	TGTGCCAGCAGCACTAGTACGTACTCTGGAAACACCATATATTTT	TRBV21-1	.	TRBJ1-3	.
CASSQDSRLATNTGELFF	TGCGCCAGCAGCCAAGATAGTCGACTAGCCACGAACACCGGGGAGCTGTTTTTT	TRBV4-3	TRBD2	TRBJ2-2	.
CASSIGQGAGHEQYF	TGTGCCAGTAGTATCGGGCAGGGGGCTGGCCACGAGCAGTACTTC	TRBV19	TRBD1	TRBJ2-7	.
CASSRRQETYHNTGELFF	TGTGCCAGCAGCAGAAGACAGGAGACCTATCATAACACCGGGGAGCTGTTTTTT	TRBV5-6	.	TRBJ2-2	.
CASSQAGSGQPQHF	TGTGCCAGCAGCCAAGCAGGGTCTGGTCAGCCCCAGCATTTT	TRBV14	.	TRBJ1-5	.
CASSLLRARMADTQYF	.	TRBV28	.	TRBJ2-3	.
CASSQPDVGPDTQYF	TGTGCCAGCAGCCAGCCCGACGTAGGGCCAGATACGCAGTATTTT	TRBV7-9	.	TRBJ2-3	.
CASSKGSDTQYF	TGTGCCAGCAGCAAGGGGTCAGATACGCAGTATTTT	TRBV7-9	.	TRBJ2-3	.
CASSDEWTAWQPQHF	TGCGCCAGCAGTGATGAGTGGACGGCATGGCAGCCCCAGCATTTT	TRBV10-2	.	TRBJ1-5	.
CASSFSGTKSYEQYF	TGTGCCAGCAGTTTCTCCGGGACAAAGTCCTACGAGCAGTACTTC	TRBV27	.	TRBJ2-7	.
CASGPGELFF	TGTGCCAGTGGCCCCGGGGAGCTGTTTTTT	TRBV19	.	TRBJ2-2	.
CASSLEVNGEAFF	TGTGCCAGCAGCTTAGAGGTTAACGGCGAAGCTTTCTTT	TRBV7-2	.	TRBJ1-1	.
CASSIHIGLAGGNEQFF	TGTGCCAGTAGTATTCATATAGGACTAGCGGGAGGGAATGAGCAGTTCTTC	TRBV19	TRBD2	TRBJ2-1	.
CASSMGQGYGYTF	TGTGCCAGCAGTATGGGACAGGGCTATGGCTACACCTTC	TRBV6-4	TRBD1	TRBJ1-2	.
CASSQEGRGPGYEQYF	TGTGCCAGCAGCCAAGAGGGTCGAGGGCCGGGCTACGAGCAGTACTTC	TRBV4-2	.	TRBJ2-7	.
CASSLRDRGVQNEQYF	TGTGCCAGCAGTTTAAGGGACAGGGGAGTTCAGAACGAGCAGTACTTC	TRBV28	TRBD1	TRBJ2-7	.
CASSQVRQPLYEQYF	TGCGCCAGCAGCCAAGTTAGGCAACCCCTCTACGAGCAGTACTTC	TRBV4-3	.	TRBJ2-7	.
CASSTGDRRAFF	TGTGCCAGCAGCACAGGGGATAGGAGAGCTTTCTTT	TRBV28	TRBD1	TRBJ1-1	few
CASGPGQGSSGGETQYF	TGTGCCAGCGGACCGGGACAGGGGAGCTCCGGGGGAGAGACCCAGTACTTC	TRBV27	TRBD1	TRBJ2-5	.
CASTSRGLGYGYTF	TGTGCCAGCACCTCCCGGGGTTTAGGCTATGGCTACACCTTC	TRBV6-5	.	TRBJ1-2	.
CASSQASWGSQANTEAFF	TGCGCCAGCAGCCAAGCCTCCTGGGGCAGTCAAGCAAACACTGAAGCTTTCTTT	TRBV4-1	.	TRBJ1-1	.
CASSPGGKTYEQYF	TGTGCCAGCAGTCCGGGAGGCAAGACCTACGAGCAGTACTTC	TRBV27	TRBD2	TRBJ2-7	.
CATSRNRGGTEAFF	TGTGCCACCAGCCGAAACAGGGGAGGCACTGAAGCTTTCTTT	TRBV15	TRBD1	TRBJ1-1	.
CASSLGRGMEETQYF	TGTGCCAGCAGCTTGGGTCGGGGAATGGAAGAGACCCAGTACTTC	TRBV5-6	.	TRBJ2-5	.
CASSNGQGRELDTQYF	TGTGCCAGTAGCAACGGACAGGGGAGGGAGTTAGATACGCAGTATTTT	TRBV19	TRBD1	TRBJ2-3	.
CASSLAGQGAVSYGYTF	TGTGCCAGCAGCTTAGCAGGACAGGGGGCGGTGAGCTATGGCTACACCTTC	TRBV7-9	TRBD1	TRBJ1-2	.
CASSPWGETQYF	TGTGCCAGCAGTCCCTGGGGGGAGACCCAGTACTTC	TRBV6-5	.	TRBJ2-5	.
CASSPPLGGSEQFF	TGTGCCAGCAGTCCGCCGTTGGGGGGCTCTGAGCAGTTCTTC	TRBV27	.	TRBJ2-1	.
CASSDFQGSYEQYF	TGCGCCAGCAGTGATTTTCAGGGATCCTACGAGCAGTACTTC	TRBV10-1	.	TRBJ2-7	.
CASSRDRERTEAFF	TGTGCCAGCAGCCGGGACAGGGAGCGCACTGAAGCTTTCTTT	TRBV7-8	TRBD1	TRBJ1-1	.
CASGGQGYEQYF	TGTGCCAGCGGAGGCCAGGGGTACGAGCAGTACTTC	TRBV9	.	TRBJ2-7	.
CASSFSGVAWGEQFF	TGTGCCAGCAGCTTTTCAGGGGTGGCCTGGGGAGAGCAGTTCTTC	TRBV7-9	.	TRBJ2-1	.
CASKDRGRGVAKNIQYF	TGTGCCAGCAAGGACAGGGGACGGGGGGTAGCCAAAAACATTCAGTACTTC	TRBV28	TRBD1	TRBJ2-4	.
CASRPAGSGNTIYF	TGTGCCAGCAGGCCGGCAGGCTCTGGAAACACCATATATTTT	TRBV2	.	TRBJ1-3	.
CASSQEGRSSSYEQYF	TGCGCCAGCAGCCAAGAGGGAAGGAGCAGCTCCTACGAGCAGTACTTC	TRBV4-1	.	TRBJ2-7	.
CASRDSYPDQPQHF	TGTGCCAGCCGGGACTCATATCCGGATCAGCCCCAGCATTTT	TRBV27	.	TRBJ1-5	.